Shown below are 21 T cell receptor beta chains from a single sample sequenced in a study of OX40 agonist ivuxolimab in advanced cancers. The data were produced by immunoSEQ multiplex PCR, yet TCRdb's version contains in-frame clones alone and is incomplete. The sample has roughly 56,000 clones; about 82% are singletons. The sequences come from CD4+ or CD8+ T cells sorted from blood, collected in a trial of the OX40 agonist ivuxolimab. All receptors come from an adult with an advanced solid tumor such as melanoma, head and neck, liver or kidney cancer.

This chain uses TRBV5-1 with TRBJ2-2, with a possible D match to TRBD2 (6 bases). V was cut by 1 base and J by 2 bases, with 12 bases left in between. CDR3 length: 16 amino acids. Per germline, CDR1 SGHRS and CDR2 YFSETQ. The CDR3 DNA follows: TGCGCCAGCAGCTTGATGAGGGCGGGAAACACCGGGGAGCTGTTTTTT. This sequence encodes CASSLMRAGNTGELFF.

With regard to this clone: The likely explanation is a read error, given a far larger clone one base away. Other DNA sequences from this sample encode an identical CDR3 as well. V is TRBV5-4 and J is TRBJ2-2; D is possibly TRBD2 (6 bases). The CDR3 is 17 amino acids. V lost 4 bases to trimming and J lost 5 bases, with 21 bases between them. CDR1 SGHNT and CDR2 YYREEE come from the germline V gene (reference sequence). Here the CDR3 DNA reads TGTGCCAGCAGCCCGAGGTGGGCGGGGCACTCTACCGGGGAGCTGTTTTTT. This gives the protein CASSPRWAGHSTGELFF.

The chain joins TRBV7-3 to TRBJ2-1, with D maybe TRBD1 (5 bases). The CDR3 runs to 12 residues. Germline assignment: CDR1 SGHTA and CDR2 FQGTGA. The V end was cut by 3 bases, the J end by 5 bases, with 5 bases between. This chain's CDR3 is CASSLTDNEQFF. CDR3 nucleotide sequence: TGTGCCAGCAGCTTGACAGACAATGAGCAGTTCTTC. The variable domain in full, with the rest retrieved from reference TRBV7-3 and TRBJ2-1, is GAGVSQTPSNKVTEKGKYVELRCDPISGHTALYWYRQSLGQGPEFLIYFQGTGAADDSGLPNDRFFAVRPEGSVSTLKIQRTERGDSAVYLCASSLTDNEQFFGPGTRLTVL.

The CDR3 DNA sequence: TGTGCCTGGAGTGTTGGGGCAGGGAATCAGCCCCAGCATTTT. Amino acids: CAWSVGAGNQPQHF. The chain has TRBV30 and TRBJ1-5; D perhaps matches TRBD1 (5 bases). Per the germline V gene, CDR1 is GTSNPN and CDR2 is SVGIG (reference sequence). The CDR3 is 14 amino acids. Trimming shortened V by 0 bases and J by 4 bases, and 10 bases separated the two germline ends.

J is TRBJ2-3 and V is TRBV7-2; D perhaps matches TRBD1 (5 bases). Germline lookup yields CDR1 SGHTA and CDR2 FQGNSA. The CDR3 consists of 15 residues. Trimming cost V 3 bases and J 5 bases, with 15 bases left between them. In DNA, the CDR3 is TGTGCCAGCAGCTTGGGCTCTGGGGCCCAAGATACGCAGTATTTT. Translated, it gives CASSLGSGAQDTQYF.

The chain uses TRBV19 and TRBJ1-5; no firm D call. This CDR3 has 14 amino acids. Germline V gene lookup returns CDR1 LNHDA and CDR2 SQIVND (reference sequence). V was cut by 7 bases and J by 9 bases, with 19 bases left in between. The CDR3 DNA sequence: TGTGCCAGTAATACGACGGTTACATGGTGGCCCCAGCATTTT. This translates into CASNTTVTWWPQHF.

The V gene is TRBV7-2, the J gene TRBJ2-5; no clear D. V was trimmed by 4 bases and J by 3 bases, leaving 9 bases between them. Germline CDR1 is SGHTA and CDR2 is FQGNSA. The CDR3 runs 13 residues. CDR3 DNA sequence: TGTGCCAGCAGCTCAACCCTCAAAGAGACCCAGTACTTC. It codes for CASSSTLKETQYF.

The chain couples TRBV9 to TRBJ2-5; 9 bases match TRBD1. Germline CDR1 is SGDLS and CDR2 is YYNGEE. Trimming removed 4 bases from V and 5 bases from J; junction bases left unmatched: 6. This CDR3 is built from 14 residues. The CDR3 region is CASSTGTGWETQYF. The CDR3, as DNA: TGTGCCAGCAGCACCGGGACAGGGTGGGAGACCCAGTACTTC.

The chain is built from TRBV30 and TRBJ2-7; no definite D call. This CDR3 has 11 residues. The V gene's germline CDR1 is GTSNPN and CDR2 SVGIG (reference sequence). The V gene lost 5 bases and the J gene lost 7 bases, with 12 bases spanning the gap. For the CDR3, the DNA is TGTGCCTGGGGGCAGAGAGGAGAGCAGTACTTC. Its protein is CAWGQRGEQYF.

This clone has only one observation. Here the CDR3 DNA reads TGTGCAGCAAGGATGGCAACACAAAATACCTACGAGCAGTACTTC. This sequence encodes CAARMATQNTYEQYF. The V call is TRBV6-6, the J call TRBJ2-7; D remains unclear. The germline V gene has CDR1 MNHNY and CDR2 SVGAGI (reference sequence). This CDR3 is built from 15 residues.

Written as DNA, the CDR3 is TGTGCCAGCAGCTGGGGGACTGCTGGAAACACCATATATTTT. Amino acid sequence: CASSWGTAGNTIYF. The chain links TRBV11-2 to TRBJ1-3, with D possibly TRBD1 on 5 matching bases. CDR1 and CDR2 (germline): SGHAT, FQNNGV. Trimming stripped 4 bases from V and 2 bases from J, with 9 bases between. CDR3 length equals 14 residues.

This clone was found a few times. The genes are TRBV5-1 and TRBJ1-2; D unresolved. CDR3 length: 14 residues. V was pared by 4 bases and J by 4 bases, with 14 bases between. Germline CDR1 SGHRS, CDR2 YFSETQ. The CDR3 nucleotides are TGCGCCAGCAGCCCTCCGCGGACCCTCTATGGCTACACCTTC. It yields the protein CASSPPRTLYGYTF.

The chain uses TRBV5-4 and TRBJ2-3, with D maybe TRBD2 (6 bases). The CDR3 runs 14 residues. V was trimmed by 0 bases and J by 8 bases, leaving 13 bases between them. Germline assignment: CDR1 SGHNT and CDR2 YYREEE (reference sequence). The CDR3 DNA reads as TGTGCCAGCAGCTTGGATCAGTGGGAGGCTACGCAGTATTTT. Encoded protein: CASSLDQWEATQYF.

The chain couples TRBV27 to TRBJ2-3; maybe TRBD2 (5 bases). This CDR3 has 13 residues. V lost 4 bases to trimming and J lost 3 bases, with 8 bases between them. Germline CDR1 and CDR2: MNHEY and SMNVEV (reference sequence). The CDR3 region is CASSSRRTDTQYF. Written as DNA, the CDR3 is TGTGCCAGCAGTTCCCGGAGGACAGATACGCAGTATTTT.

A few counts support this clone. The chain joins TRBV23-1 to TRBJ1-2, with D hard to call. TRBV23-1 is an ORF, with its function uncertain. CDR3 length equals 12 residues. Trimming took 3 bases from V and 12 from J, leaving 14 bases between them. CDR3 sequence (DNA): TGCGCCAGCAGTCATCCTTGGGTGTTTGACACCTTC. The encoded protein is CASSHPWVFDTF.

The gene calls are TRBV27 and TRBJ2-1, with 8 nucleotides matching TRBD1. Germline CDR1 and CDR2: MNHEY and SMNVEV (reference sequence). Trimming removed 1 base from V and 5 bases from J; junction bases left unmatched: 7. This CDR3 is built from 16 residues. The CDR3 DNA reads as TGTGCCAGCAGTTTATTAGGGACAGGTAGGAACAATGAGCAGTTCTTC. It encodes CASSLLGTGRNNEQFF.

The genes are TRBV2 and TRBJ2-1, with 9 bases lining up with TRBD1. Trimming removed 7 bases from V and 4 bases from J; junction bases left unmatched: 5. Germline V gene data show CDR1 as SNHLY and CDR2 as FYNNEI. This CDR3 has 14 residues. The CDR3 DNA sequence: TGTGCCAGCATCCTCGGGACAGGGTACAATGAGCAGTTCTTC. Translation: CASILGTGYNEQFF.

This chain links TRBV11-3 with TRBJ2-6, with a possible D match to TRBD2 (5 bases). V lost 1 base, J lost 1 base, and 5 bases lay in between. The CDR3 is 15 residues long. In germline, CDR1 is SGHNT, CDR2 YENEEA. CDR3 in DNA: TGTGCCAGCAGCTTAGGCGGGTCTGGGGCCAACGTCCTGACTTTC. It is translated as CASSLGGSGANVLTF.

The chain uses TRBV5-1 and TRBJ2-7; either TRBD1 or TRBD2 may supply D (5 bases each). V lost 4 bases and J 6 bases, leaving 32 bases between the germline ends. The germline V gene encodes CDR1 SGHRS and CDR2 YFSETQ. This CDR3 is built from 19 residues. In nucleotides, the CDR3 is TGCGCCAGCAGCCACCTACAACCGGGCCCGGGACGTCGGTCGTCCGAGCAGTACTTC. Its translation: CASSHLQPGPGRRSSEQYF.

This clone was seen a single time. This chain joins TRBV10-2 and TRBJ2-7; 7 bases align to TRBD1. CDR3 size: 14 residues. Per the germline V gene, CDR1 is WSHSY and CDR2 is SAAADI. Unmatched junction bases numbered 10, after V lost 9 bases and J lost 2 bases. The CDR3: CASTLTGAPYEQYF. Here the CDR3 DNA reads TGCGCCAGTACTTTAACAGGGGCGCCCTACGAGCAGTACTTC.

The CDR3 region has the DNA TGTGCCAGTACCTCGACAGGGACAGATACGCAGTATTTT. This gives the protein CASTSTGTDTQYF. V gene TRBV19 combines with J gene TRBJ2-3, with 7 bases that match TRBD1. The CDR3 totals 13 residues. After removal of 7 bases from V and 3 bases from J, the junction contained 4 bases not matched to a gene. Per germline, CDR1 LNHDA and CDR2 SQIVND (reference sequence).